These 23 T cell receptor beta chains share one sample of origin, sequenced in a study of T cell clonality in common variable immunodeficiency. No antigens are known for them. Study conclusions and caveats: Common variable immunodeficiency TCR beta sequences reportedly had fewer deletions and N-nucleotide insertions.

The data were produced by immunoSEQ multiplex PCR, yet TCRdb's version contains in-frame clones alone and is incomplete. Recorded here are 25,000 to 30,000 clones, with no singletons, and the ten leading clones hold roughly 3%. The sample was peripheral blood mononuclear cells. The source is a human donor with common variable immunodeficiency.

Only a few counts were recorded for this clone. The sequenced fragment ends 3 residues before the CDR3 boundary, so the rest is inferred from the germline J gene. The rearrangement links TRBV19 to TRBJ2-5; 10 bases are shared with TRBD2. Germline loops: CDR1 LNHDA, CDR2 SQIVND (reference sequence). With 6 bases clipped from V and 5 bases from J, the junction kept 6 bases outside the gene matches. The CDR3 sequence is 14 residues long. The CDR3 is CASRRAGGPETQYF. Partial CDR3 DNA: TGTGCCAGTAGAAGAGCGGGGGGGCCTGAGACC.

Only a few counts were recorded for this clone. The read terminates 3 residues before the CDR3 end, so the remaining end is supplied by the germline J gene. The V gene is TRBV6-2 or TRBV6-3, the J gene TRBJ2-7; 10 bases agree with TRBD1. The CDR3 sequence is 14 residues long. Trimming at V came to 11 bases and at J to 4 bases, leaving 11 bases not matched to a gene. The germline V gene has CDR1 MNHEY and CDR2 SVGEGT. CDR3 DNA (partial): TGTGCCGCGCACCGGGACAGGGGACTGTACGAG. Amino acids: CAAHRDRGLYE. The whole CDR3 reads CAAHRDRGLYEQYF.

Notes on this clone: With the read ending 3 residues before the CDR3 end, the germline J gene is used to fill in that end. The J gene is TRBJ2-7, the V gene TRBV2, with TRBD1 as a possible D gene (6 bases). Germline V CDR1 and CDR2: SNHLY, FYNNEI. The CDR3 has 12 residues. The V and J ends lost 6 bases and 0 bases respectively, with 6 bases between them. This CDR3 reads CASRTGSYEQYF. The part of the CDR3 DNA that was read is TGTGCCAGCAGGACAGGCTCCTACGAG.

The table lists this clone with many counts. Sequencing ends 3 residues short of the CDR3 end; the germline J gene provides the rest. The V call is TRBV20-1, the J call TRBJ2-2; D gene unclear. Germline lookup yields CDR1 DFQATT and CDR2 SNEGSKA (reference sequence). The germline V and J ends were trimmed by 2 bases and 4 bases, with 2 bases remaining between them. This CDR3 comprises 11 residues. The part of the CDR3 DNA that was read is TGCAGTGCTAGACTCACCGGGGAG. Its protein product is CSARLTGE. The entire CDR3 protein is CSARLTGELFF.

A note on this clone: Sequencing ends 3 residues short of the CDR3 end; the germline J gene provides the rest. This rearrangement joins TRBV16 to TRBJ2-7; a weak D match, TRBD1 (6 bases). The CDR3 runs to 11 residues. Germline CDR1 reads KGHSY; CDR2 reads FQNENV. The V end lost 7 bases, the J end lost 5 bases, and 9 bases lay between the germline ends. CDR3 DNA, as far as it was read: TGTGCCAGCACAACAGGGAACGAG. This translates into CASTTGNE. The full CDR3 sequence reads CASTTGNEQYF. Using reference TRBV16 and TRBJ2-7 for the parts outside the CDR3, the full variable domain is GEEVAQTPKHLVRGEGQKAKLYCAPIKGHSYVFWYQQVLKNEFKFLISFQNENVFDETGMPKERFSAKCLPNSPCSLEIQATKLEDSAVYFCASTTGNEQYFGPGTRLTVT.

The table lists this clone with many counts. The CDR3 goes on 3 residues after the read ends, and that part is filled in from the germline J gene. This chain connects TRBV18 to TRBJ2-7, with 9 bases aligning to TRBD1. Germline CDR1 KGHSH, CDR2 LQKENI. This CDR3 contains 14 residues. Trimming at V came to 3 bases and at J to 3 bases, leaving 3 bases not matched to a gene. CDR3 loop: CASSPGGQGYEQYF. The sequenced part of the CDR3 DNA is TGTGCCAGCTCACCCGGGGGACAGGGCTACGAG.

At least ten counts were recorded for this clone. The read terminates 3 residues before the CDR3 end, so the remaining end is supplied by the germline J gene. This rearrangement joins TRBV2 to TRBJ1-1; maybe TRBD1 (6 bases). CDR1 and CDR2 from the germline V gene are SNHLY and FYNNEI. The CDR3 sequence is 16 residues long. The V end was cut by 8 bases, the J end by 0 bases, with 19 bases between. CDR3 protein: CASQWPKDSMNTEAFF. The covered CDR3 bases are TGTGCCAGCCAGTGGCCGAAGGACAGCATGAACACTGAA.

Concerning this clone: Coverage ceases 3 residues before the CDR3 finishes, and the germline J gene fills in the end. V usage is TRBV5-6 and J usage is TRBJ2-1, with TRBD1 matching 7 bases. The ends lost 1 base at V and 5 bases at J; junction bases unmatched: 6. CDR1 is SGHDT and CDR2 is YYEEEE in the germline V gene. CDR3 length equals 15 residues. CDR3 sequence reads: CASSLRQGWNNEQFF. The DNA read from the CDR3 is TGTGCCAGCAGCTTGCGACAGGGTTGGAACAATGAG.

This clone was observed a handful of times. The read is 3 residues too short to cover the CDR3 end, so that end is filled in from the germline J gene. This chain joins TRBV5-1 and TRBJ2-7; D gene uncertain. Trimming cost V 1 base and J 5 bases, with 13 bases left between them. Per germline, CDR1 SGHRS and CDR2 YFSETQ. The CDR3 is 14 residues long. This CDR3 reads CASSLQRVGDEQYF. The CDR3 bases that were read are TGCGCCAGCAGCTTGCAAAGGGTCGGTGACGAG.

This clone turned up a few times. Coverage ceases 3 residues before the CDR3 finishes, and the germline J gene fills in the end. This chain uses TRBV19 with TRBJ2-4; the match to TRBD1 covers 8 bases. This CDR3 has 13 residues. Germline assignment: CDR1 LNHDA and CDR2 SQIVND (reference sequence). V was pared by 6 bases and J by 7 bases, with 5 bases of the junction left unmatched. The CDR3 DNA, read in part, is TGTGCCAGTAGCGAGACAGGGGCGAACATT. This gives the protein CASSETGANI. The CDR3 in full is CASSETGANIQYF.

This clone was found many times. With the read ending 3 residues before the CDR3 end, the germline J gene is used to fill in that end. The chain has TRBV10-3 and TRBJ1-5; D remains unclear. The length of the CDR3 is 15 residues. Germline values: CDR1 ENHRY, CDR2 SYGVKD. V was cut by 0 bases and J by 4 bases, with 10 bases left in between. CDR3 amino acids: CAISESARSNQPQHF. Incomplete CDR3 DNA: TGTGCCATCAGTGAGTCGGCCAGGTCGAATCAGCCC.

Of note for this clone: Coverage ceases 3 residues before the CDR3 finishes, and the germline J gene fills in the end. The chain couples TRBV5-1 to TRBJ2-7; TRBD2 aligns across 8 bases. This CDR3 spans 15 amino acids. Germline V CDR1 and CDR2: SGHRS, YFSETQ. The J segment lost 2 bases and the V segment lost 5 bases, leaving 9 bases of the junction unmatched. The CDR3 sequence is CASSPSGGTTYEQYF. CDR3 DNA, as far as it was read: TGCGCCAGCAGTCCCAGCGGGGGCACCACCTACGAG.

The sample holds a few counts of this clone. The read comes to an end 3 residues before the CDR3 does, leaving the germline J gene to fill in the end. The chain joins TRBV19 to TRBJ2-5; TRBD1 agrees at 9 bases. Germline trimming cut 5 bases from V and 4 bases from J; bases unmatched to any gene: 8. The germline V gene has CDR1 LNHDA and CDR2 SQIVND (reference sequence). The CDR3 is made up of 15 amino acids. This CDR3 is CASSGPTGGRETQYF. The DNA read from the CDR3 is TGTGCCAGTAGTGGGCCCACAGGGGGCAGAGAGACC.

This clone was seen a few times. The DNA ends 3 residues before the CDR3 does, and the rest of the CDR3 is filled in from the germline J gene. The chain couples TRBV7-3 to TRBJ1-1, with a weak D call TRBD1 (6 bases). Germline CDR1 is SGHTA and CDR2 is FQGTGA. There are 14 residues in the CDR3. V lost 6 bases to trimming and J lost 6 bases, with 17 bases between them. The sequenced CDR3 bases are TGTGCCAGCAGTAGGAAAGGGGGTTTGGCTGAA. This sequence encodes CASSRKGGLAE. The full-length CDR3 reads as CASSRKGGLAEAFF.

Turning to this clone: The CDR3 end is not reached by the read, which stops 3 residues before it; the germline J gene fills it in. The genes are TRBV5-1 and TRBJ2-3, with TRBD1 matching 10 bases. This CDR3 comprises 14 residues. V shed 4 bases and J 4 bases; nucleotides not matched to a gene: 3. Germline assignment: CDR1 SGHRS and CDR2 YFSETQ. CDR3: CASSRDRGADTQYF. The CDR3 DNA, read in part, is TGCGCCAGCAGCCGGGACAGGGGCGCAGATACG.

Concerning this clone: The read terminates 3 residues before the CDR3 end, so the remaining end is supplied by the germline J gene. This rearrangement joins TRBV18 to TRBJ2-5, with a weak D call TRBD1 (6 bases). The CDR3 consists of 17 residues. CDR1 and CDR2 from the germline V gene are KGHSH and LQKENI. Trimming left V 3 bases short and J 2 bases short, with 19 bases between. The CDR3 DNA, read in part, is TGTGCCAGCTCACCCGTATGGGACACACGAGTGCAAGAGACC. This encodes CASSPVWDTRVQET. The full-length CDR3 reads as CASSPVWDTRVQETQYF.

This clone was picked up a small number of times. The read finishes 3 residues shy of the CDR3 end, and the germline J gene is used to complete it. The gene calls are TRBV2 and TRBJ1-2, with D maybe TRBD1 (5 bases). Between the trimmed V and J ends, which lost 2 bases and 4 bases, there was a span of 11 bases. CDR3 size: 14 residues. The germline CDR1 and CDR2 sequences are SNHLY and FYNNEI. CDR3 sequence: CASSEYGGTYGYTF. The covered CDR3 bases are TGTGCCAGCAGTGAATATGGGGGGACCTATGGC. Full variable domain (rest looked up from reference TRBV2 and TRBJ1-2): EPEVTQTPSHQVTQMGQEVILRCVPISNHLYFYWYRQILGQKVEFLVSFYNNEISEKSEIFDDQFSVERPDGSNFTLKIRSTKLEDSAMYFCASSEYGGTYGYTFGSGTRLTVV.

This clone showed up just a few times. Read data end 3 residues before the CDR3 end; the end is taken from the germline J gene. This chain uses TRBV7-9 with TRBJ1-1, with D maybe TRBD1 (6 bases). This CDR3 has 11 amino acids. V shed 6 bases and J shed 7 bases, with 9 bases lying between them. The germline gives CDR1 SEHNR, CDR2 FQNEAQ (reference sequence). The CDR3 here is CASRSDSEAFF. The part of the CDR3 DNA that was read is TGTGCCAGCAGGTCGGACAGTGAA.

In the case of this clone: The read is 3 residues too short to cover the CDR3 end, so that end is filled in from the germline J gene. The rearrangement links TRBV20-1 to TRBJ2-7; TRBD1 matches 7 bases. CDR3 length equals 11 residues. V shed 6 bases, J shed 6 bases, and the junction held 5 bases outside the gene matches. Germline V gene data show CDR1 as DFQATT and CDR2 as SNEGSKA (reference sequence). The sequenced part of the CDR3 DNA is TGCAGTGCACTGGGACAGACCGAG. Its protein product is CSALGQTE. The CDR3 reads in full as CSALGQTEQYF.

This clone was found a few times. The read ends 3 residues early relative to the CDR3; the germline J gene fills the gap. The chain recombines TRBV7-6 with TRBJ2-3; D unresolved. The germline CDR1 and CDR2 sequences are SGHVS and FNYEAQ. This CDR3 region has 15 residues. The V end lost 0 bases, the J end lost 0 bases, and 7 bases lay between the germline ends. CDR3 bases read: TGTGCCAGCAGCTTAGCGCACAGAAGCACAGATACG. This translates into CASSLAHRSTDT. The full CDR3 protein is CASSLAHRSTDTQYF.

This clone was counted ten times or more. CDR3 in amino acids: CASSQTSGVAYEQYF. Incomplete CDR3 DNA: TGTGCCAGCAGCCAAACTAGCGGGGTCGCCTACGAG. This sequence joins TRBV4-2 and TRBJ2-7; TRBD2 aligns across 10 bases. The sequenced fragment ends 3 residues before the CDR3 boundary, so the rest is inferred from the germline J gene. Germline V gene data show CDR1 as LGHNA and CDR2 as YNFKEQ. V lost 2 bases and J lost 2; bases outside the gene matches: 3. This CDR3 has 15 amino acids.

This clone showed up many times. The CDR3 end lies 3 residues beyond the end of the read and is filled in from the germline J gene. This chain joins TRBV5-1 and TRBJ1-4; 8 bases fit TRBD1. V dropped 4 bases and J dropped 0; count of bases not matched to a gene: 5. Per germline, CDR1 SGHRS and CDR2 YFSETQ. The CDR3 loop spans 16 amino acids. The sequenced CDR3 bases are TGCGCCAGCAGCCCCGGACAGGGCCCAACTAATGAAAAA. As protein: CASSPGQGPTNEK. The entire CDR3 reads CASSPGQGPTNEKLFF. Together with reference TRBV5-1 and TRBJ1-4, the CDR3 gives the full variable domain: KAGVTQTPRYLIKTRGQQVTLSCSPISGHRSVSWYQQTPGQGLQFLFEYFSETQRNKGNFPGRFSGRQFSNSRSEMNVSTLELGDSALYLCASSPGQGPTNEKLFFGSGTQLSVL.

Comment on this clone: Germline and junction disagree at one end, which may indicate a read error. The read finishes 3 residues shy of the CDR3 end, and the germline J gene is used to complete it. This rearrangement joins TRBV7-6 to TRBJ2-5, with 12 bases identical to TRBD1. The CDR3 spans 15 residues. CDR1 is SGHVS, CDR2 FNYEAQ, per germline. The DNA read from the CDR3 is TGTCCCAGCAGCTCGAGGGACAGGGGGCCAGAGACC. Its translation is CPSSSRDRGPET. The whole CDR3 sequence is CPSSSRDRGPETQYF.